This T cell receptor (beta chain) emerged from a study of post-analysis software for immune sequencing data. The overall study: In terms of disease course, relapsing-remitting, secondary progressive and progressive-relapsing multiple sclerosis were included.

V trimming: 5 bases; J trimming: 0 bases; junction bases outside the gene matches: 3. Germline lookup yields CDR1 ENHRY and CDR2 SYGVKD. This CDR3 has 14 residues. Unique molecular identifiers had been added to the TCR beta cDNA libraries. TCRdb redid the calling of the PCR reads with MiXCR, one entry per CDR3 protein. The sample has roughly 870,000 distinct CDR3 sequences; under 70% are singletons. This clonotype was recorded a few times. The target antigen is unknown. Study-level results: Comparison with controls showed significantly lower normalized Chao1 diversity in multiple sclerosis patients. The five TRBV segments detected at higher frequency in patients than in controls included TRBV5-6, TRBV5-1 and TRBV20-1.

The sequenced sample was blood. The receptor was derived from a girl aged 10 to 17 with multiple sclerosis. The chain combines TRBV10-3 with TRBJ2-7; 8 bases line up with TRBD2. The CDR3 nucleotides read TGTGCCATCAGTATGACTAGCGACTCCTACGAGCAGTACTTC. Translation: CAISMTSDSYEQYF.